This record looks at one TCR beta chain sequence and its context. Its specificity is unknown. Germline V gene lookup returns CDR1 SNHLY and CDR2 FYNNEI. The junction had 0 bases not matched to a gene; V was cut back by 5 bases and J by 2 bases. This CDR3 comprises 13 residues. The data derive from a study of vaccination and CD4 T cells after COVID-19. At the level of the study: SARS-CoV-2, HCoV-NL63, HCoV-OC43 and HCoV-229E supplied the overlapping spike peptides used to stimulate cells. Study conclusions and caveats: Among those convalescent, a median approximately 87% of reactive clones emerged solely post-vaccination.

Treatment defined: roughly ten-day PBMC culture with coronavirus spike peptide pools or control peptides (ViraFEST assay). Cultured CD4+ T-cell DNA underwent Oncomine TCR Beta short-read sequencing. TCRdb passed the PCR reads through MiXCR, listing each CDR3 protein once. The sample contains roughly 15,000 distinct CDR3 sequences, around two fifths of which appear only once. The V and J genes are TRBV2 and TRBJ1-3; TRBD1 matches 7 bases. The receptor was isolated from a human donor who had recovered from COVID-19. Sample: CD4+ T cells from blood, cultured in vitro. The CDR3 DNA is TGTGCCAGCAGTACAGGGGCTGGAAACACCATATATTTT. Its translation is CASSTGAGNTIYF. Drawing the rest from reference TRBV2 and TRBJ1-3, the complete variable domain is EPEVTQTPSHQVTQMGQEVILRCVPISNHLYFYWYRQILGQKVEFLVSFYNNEISEKSEIFDDQFSVERPDGSNFTLKIRSTKLEDSAMYFCASSTGAGNTIYFGEGSWLTVV.